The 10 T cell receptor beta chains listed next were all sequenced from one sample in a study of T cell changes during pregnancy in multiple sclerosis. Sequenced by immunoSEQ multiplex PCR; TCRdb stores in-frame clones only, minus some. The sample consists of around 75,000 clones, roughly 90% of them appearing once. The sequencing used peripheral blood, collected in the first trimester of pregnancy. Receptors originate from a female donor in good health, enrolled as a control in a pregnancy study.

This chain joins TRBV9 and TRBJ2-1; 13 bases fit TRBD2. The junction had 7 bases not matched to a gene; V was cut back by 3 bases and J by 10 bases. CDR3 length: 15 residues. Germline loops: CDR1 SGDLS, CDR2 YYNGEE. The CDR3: CASSGILAGGGEQFF. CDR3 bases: TGTGCCAGCAGCGGAATACTAGCGGGGGGGGGAGAGCAGTTCTTC.

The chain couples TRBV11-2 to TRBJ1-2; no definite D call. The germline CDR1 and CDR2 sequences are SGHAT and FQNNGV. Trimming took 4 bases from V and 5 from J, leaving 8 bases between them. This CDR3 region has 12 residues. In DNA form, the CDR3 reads TGTGCCAGCAGCTCCACATTGTATGGCTACACCTTC. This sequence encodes CASSSTLYGYTF.

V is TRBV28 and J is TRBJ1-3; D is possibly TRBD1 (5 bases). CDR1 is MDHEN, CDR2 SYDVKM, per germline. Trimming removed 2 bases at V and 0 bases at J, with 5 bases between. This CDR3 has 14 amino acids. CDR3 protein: CASSLQGSGNTIYF. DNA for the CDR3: TGTGCCAGCAGTTTACAGGGCTCTGGAAACACCATATATTTT.

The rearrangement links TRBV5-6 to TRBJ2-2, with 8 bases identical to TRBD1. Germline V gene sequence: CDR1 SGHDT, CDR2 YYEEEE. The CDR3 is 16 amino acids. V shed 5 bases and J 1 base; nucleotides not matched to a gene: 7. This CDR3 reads CASRAYGTGNTGELFF. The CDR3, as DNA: TGTGCCAGCAGGGCTTATGGGACAGGGAACACCGGGGAGCTGTTTTTT.

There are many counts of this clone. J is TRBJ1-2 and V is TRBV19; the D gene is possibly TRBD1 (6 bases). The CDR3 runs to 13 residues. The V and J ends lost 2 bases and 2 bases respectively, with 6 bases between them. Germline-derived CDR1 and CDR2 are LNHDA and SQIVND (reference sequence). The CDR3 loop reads CASSITGNYGYTF. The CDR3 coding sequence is TGTGCCAGTAGTATAACAGGGAACTATGGCTACACCTTC.

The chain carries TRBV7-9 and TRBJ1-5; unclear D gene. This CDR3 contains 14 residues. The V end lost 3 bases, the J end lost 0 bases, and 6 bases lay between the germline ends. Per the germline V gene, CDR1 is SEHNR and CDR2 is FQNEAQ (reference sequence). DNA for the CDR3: TGTGCCAGCAGCTTTGGAGATAGCAATCAGCCCCAGCATTTT. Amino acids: CASSFGDSNQPQHF. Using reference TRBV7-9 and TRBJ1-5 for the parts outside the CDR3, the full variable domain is DTGVSQNPRHKITKRGQNVTFRCDPISEHNRLYWYRQTLGQGPEFLTYFQNEAQLEKSRLLSDRFSAERPKGSFSTLEIQRTEQGDSAMYLCASSFGDSNQPQHFGDGTRLSIL.

CDR3: CASSEGYLTVLSGNTIYF. The CDR3 DNA sequence: TGTGCCAGCAGTGAAGGGTATTTGACAGTATTAAGTGGAAACACCATATATTTT. The chain links TRBV6-1 to TRBJ1-3, with D perhaps matching TRBD1 (5 bases). Deletions cut 1 base from V and 3 bases from J, with 19 bases between. Germline V gene sequence: CDR1 MNHNS, CDR2 SASEGT. This CDR3 region has 18 residues.

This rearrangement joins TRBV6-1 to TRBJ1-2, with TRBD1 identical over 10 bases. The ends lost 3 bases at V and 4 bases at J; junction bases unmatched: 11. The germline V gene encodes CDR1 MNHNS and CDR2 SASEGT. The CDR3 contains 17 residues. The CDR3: CASSEFAGQGRVYGYTF. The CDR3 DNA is TGTGCCAGCAGTGAGTTCGCGGGACAGGGGAGGGTCTATGGCTACACCTTC.

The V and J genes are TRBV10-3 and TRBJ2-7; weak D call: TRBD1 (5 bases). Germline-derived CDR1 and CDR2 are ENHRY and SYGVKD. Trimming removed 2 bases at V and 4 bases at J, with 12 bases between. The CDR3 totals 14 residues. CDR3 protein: CAISELGPVYEQYF. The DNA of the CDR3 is TGTGCCATCAGTGAGCTGGGGCCCGTTTACGAGCAGTACTTC.

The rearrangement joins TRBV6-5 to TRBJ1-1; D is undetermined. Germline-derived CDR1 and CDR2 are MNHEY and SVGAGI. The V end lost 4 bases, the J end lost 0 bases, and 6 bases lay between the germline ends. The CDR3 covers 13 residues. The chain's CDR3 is CASSFQMNTEAFF. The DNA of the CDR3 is TGTGCCAGCAGTTTCCAGATGAACACTGAAGCTTTCTTT.